One sample yielded the 24 T cell receptor beta chains listed below, sequenced in a study of identical twins (dated by TCRdb to about 2016). Libraries were made using 5' RACE. Sequencing instrument: Illumina HiSeq 2000. TCRdb applied fastp at Q25 and MiXCR to the public reads, then kept only in-frame beta chains. Each entry merges the rows of one CDR3 protein and shows their most common DNA and genes. The sample table holds more than 600,000 distinct CDR3 sequences, of which 15% to 20% were seen once. The leading ten clones occupy around 13% of the sample. The same specimen was also included in a second study, on T cells expressing NK-cell markers.

Sequenced material: PBMCs. Source of these receptors: a woman aged 18-29 years in good health.

This clonotype was counted a few times. The chain has TRBV9 and TRBJ2-1; no clear D gene. The CDR3 is 16 residues long. The V gene's germline CDR1 is SGDLS and CDR2 YYNGEE. V lost 0 bases and J 5 bases, leaving 15 bases between the germline ends. CDR3 in DNA: TGTGCCAGCAGCGTAGCTCTCGGGCCACCTGACAATGAGCAGTTCTTC. Its translation: CASSVALGPPDNEQFF.

This clonotype was seen a few times. V is TRBV5-1 and J is TRBJ2-5; 8 bases agree with TRBD2. After removal of 0 bases from V and 5 bases from J, the junction contained 6 bases not matched to a gene. Germline values: CDR1 SGHRS, CDR2 YFSETQ. The CDR3 has 15 residues. The CDR3 DNA sequence: TGCGCCAGCAGCTTGGGGAGCGGGAGAGTGGAGACCCAGTACTTC. This gives the protein CASSLGSGRVETQYF. The whole variable domain, filled in from reference TRBV5-1 and TRBJ2-5, reads KAGVTQTPRYLIKTRGQQVTLSCSPISGHRSVSWYQQTPGQGLQFLFEYFSETQRNKGNFPGRFSGRQFSNSRSEMNVSTLELGDSALYLCASSLGSGRVETQYFGPGTRLLVL.

This clonotype has more than one count but fewer than ten. The V call is TRBV2, the J call TRBJ1-5, with D uncertain. There are 16 residues in the CDR3. Between the trimmed V and J ends, which lost 2 bases and 0 bases, there was a span of 11 bases. CDR1 is SNHLY and CDR2 is FYNNEI in the germline V gene. In DNA form, the CDR3 reads TGTGCCAGCAGTGAATGGGGAAACGGTAGCAATCAGCCCCAGCATTTT. As protein: CASSEWGNGSNQPQHF.

V is TRBV6-5 and J is TRBJ2-3; D is perhaps TRBD2 (6 bases). Trimming left V 0 bases short and J 0 bases short, with 7 bases between. The CDR3 runs 15 residues. The germline V gene encodes CDR1 MNHEY and CDR2 SVGAGI. In nucleotides, the CDR3 is TGTGCCAGCAGTTACTCGGCGGGGAGCACAGATACGCAGTATTTT. Translating gives CASSYSAGSTDTQYF.

This clonotype was observed a handful of times. The chain has TRBV3-1 and TRBJ2-1; TRBD2 agrees at 7 bases. The CDR3 loop spans 14 amino acids. V lost 3 bases, J lost 2 bases, and 1 base stayed unmatched. Germline CDR1 is LGHDT and CDR2 is YNNKEL (reference sequence). The CDR3 is CASSQRGTYNEQFF. CDR3 bases: TGTGCCAGCAGCCAGCGGGGGACCTACAATGAGCAGTTCTTC.

This sequence joins TRBV12-3 or TRBV12-4 and TRBJ2-7; 9 bases are a match to TRBD1. There are 15 residues in the CDR3. With V trimmed by 5 bases and J by 9 bases, 14 bases remained unmatched. The DNA of the CDR3 is TGTGCCAGCAGTCCCCGTCCCGGGACAGGGTTCAGGCAGTACTTC. Encoded protein: CASSPRPGTGFRQYF.

The CDR3 reads CASSLFPSNQPQHF. CDR3 DNA sequence: TGTGCCAGCTCACTCTTCCCCAGCAATCAGCCCCAGCATTTT. This chain connects TRBV18 to TRBJ1-5; D remains unclear. This CDR3 has 14 residues. CDR1 is KGHSH and CDR2 is LQKENI in the germline V gene. V lost 4 bases and J lost 1, with 8 bases in between.

This sequence joins TRBV20-1 and TRBJ2-7; 7 positions match TRBD1. The CDR3 runs to 14 residues. Germline CDR1 and CDR2: DFQATT and SNEGSKA (reference sequence). V lost 6 bases, J lost 5 bases, and 13 bases stayed unmatched. Here the CDR3 DNA reads TGCAGTGCCCAACATTCGACAGGGCCCAACGAGCAGTACTTC. Residues: CSAQHSTGPNEQYF.

This clonotype was detected only a few times. This chain links TRBV12-3 or TRBV12-4 with TRBJ2-7, with D possibly TRBD2 on 5 matching bases. The CDR3 runs 13 residues. V was clipped by 6 bases and J by 9 bases, with 18 bases between them. The CDR3 DNA is TGTGCCAGCAGAACAAATGGACTCGAGGGGCAGTACTTC. It yields the protein CASRTNGLEGQYF.

This clonotype was counted at least ten times. The chain joins TRBV12-3 or TRBV12-4 to TRBJ1-4; D ambiguous. The CDR3 contains 13 residues. Between the trimmed V and J ends, which lost 0 bases and 8 bases, there was a span of 7 bases. CDR3 loop: CASSLAETEKLFF. The CDR3 DNA sequence: TGTGCCAGCAGTTTAGCGGAAACAGAAAAACTGTTTTTT.

This clonotype came up a few times. CDR3 region: CGPGPDISYEQYF. The CDR3, as DNA: TGTGGGCCGGGACCAGATATTAGCTACGAGCAGTACTTC. The gene calls are TRBV7-4 and TRBJ2-7; D is perhaps TRBD1 or TRBD2 (5 bases each). Germline V gives CDR1 SGHVT, CDR2 SQSDAQ. This CDR3 has 13 amino acids.

The J gene is TRBJ2-1, the V gene TRBV11-2, with D possibly matching TRBD2 (6 bases). V lost 3 bases to trimming and J lost 7 bases, with 19 bases between them. The CDR3 extends over 16 amino acids. Germline CDR1 SGHAT, CDR2 FQNNGV. The CDR3 reads CASSLAPTGTSNEQFF. The CDR3 nucleotides read TGTGCCAGCAGCTTGGCGCCGACCGGGACTTCTAATGAGCAGTTCTTC.

This clonotype was counted a few times. The chain combines TRBV6-2 or TRBV6-3 with TRBJ2-7, with D possibly matching TRBD2 (6 bases). The CDR3 totals 13 residues. Looked up from germline, CDR1 is MNHEY and CDR2 is SVGEGT. V lost 6 bases to trimming and J lost 1 base, with 10 bases between them. CDR3: CASRTRGSYEQYF. DNA of the CDR3: TGTGCCAGCAGAACCCGGGGGTCCTACGAGCAGTACTTC.

The J gene is TRBJ2-1, the V gene TRBV5-6; D is perhaps TRBD1 or TRBD2 (5 bases each). Germline V gives CDR1 SGHDT, CDR2 YYEEEE. The V gene lost 4 bases and the J gene lost 4 bases, with 12 bases spanning the gap. CDR3 size: 14 residues. In DNA, the CDR3 is TGTGCCAGCAGCCCATGGGGACGGTACAATGAGCAGTTCTTC. This codes for CASSPWGRYNEQFF. The full variable domain, rest sourced from reference TRBV5-6 and TRBJ2-1, is DAGVTQSPTHLIKTRGQQVTLRCSPKSGHDTVSWYQQALGQGPQFIFQYYEEEERQRGNFPDRFSGHQFPNYSSELNVNALLLGDSALYLCASSPWGRYNEQFFGPGTRLTVL.

This chain joins TRBV12-3 or TRBV12-4 and TRBJ2-3, with TRBD1 matching over 8 bases. The J segment lost 5 bases and the V segment lost 3 bases, leaving 7 bases of the junction unmatched. There are 15 residues in the CDR3. The CDR3 coding sequence is TGTGCCAGCAGTTTTCAGGGGGCGCGTCTAGATACGCAGTATTTT. Residues: CASSFQGARLDTQYF.

V gene TRBV12-3 or TRBV12-4 combines with J gene TRBJ2-2; D gene ambiguous. This CDR3 contains 14 residues. V gave up 3 bases and J gave up 2 bases, with 7 bases separating them. CDR3 sequence: CASSLIGNTGELFF. The CDR3 DNA sequence: TGTGCCAGCAGTTTGATCGGAAACACCGGGGAGCTGTTTTTT.

This clonotype was counted between two and nine times. The gene calls are TRBV9 and TRBJ2-1, with TRBD2 matching over 9 bases. The CDR3 extends over 15 amino acids. In germline, CDR1 is SGDLS, CDR2 YYNGEE. V dropped 0 bases and J dropped 7; count of bases not matched to a gene: 5. This CDR3 reads CASSVVVAGANEQFF. DNA for the CDR3: TGTGCCAGCAGCGTAGTGGTAGCGGGAGCGAATGAGCAGTTCTTC.

CDR3 coding DNA: TGCAGTGCTAGCCTGAAACTCGATGAGCAGTTCTTC. The encoded protein is CSASLKLDEQFF. V is TRBV20-1 and J is TRBJ2-1; D is unresolved. This CDR3 is 12 amino acids long. In germline, CDR1 is DFQATT, CDR2 SNEGSKA (reference sequence). V dropped 3 bases and J dropped 8 bases, with 11 bases sitting between them.

This clonotype was observed a handful of times. This sequence joins TRBV10-3 and TRBJ1-6; 7 bases align to TRBD1. Unmatched junction bases numbered 3, after V lost 4 bases and J lost 9 bases. CDR1 is ENHRY and CDR2 is SYGVKD in the germline V gene. The CDR3 covers 13 residues. The CDR3 nucleotides read TGTGCCATCAGTGGACAGGGCGGTTCACCCCTCCACTTT. It codes for CAISGQGGSPLHF.

This clonotype was detected only a few times. The CDR3 bases are TGTGCCAGCAGTTTAGGAGCGGGAGTCAACGAGCAGTACTTC. Translating gives CASSLGAGVNEQYF. The chain joins TRBV12-3 or TRBV12-4 to TRBJ2-7; 8 nucleotides match TRBD2. This CDR3 region has 14 residues. J gave up 5 bases and V 1 base, and 4 bases lay outside the gene matches.

This rearrangement joins TRBV24-1 to TRBJ2-7; 9 bases match TRBD1. Looked up from germline, CDR1 is KGHDR and CDR2 is SFDVKD. V lost 2 bases, J lost 4 bases, and 5 bases stayed unmatched. The CDR3 contains 15 residues. The CDR3 DNA follows: TGTGCCACCAGTGATTCGGACAGGGGATATTACGAGCAGTACTTC. It translates to CATSDSDRGYYEQYF.

CDR3 sequence: CSALGVLVSQYF. The CDR3 nucleotides are TGCAGTGCTCTGGGGGTTTTGGTATCGCAGTATTTT. The chain recombines TRBV20-1 with TRBJ2-3; the D call may be TRBD1 or TRBD2 (5 bases each). The CDR3 runs 12 residues. The ends were cut back, 5 bases at V and 10 bases at J, with 16 bases in the middle. Germline lookup yields CDR1 DFQATT and CDR2 SNEGSKA (reference sequence).

The rearrangement links TRBV11-2 to TRBJ1-5; no firm D call. The CDR3 sequence is 17 residues long. The germline gives CDR1 SGHAT, CDR2 FQNNGV. Trimming removed 0 bases from V and 2 bases from J, with 14 bases in between. CDR3 DNA sequence: TGTGCCAGCAGCTTAGAGCTGGGTTCCGGGGGCAATCAGCCCCAGCATTTT. Translating gives CASSLELGSGGNQPQHF.

This clonotype was seen only a few times. V gene TRBV5-1 combines with J gene TRBJ1-1; D may be TRBD1 (6 bases). From germline, CDR1 is SGHRS and CDR2 YFSETQ. V was cut by 2 bases and J by 3 bases, with 14 bases left in between. The CDR3 loop spans 15 amino acids. CDR3 in DNA: TGCGCCAGCAGCTTCCTACAGGGTGGAGACACTGAAGCTTTCTTT. It translates to CASSFLQGGDTEAFF.